This is a list of T cell receptor beta chains from one sample in a study of vaccination effects on CD4 cells after COVID-19. These receptors' targets are unknown. Profiled with immunoSEQ multiplex PCR; TCRdb holds only in-frame clones, not every one. The sample contains over 50,000 clones, 73% of which appear only once. This material consisted of CD4+ T cells from PBMCs cultured with HCoV-229E spike peptides, taken after COVID-19 vaccination. Every receptor here comes from a human donor who received a COVID-19 vaccine. CDR3s include the opening cysteine and the closing phenylalanine or tryptophan. A D gene is named only where the DNA matches it firmly. The size field is filled for only some rows; it gives once, few, many or a size class.

. . TRBJ1-5 TRBV18 TGTGCCAGCTCACCTATTAGCAATCAGCCCCAGCATTTT CASSPISNQPQHF
. . TRBJ2-2 TRBV28 TGTGCCAGCAGAGAAGGCGGGACAGCGAACACCGGGGAGCTGTTTTTT CASREGGTANTGELFF
. TRBD1 TRBJ2-2 TRBV2 TGTGCCAGCAGAGGACAGGGAGACACCGGGGAGCTGTTTTTT CASRGQGDTGELFF
. TRBD2 TRBJ2-2 TRBV7-3 TGTGCCAGCAGCCCCCGACTAGCGGGCTACACGAACACCGGGGAGCTGTTTTTT CASSPRLAGYTNTGELFF
once . TRBJ2-1 TRBV5-4 TGTGCCAGCAGCCCTAGGGGCGGTGACAACAATGAGCAGTTCTTC CASSPRGGDNNEQFF
few . TRBJ1-2 TRBV7-6 TGTGCCAGCAGCTTAGGTAGAGGAGCTAACTATGGCTACACCTTC CASSLGRGANYGYTF
few . TRBJ1-4 TRBV6-5 TGTGCCGGAGGACCTGGCGGTGAAAAACTGTTTTTT CAGGPGGEKLFF
. . TRBJ1-3 TRBV24-1 TGTGCCACCAGTGAGACAGGCTCTGGAAACACCATATATTTT CATSETGSGNTIYF
medium-sized . TRBJ2-3 TRBV27 TGTGCCAGCAGTTTGGCAGCAACTAACGGAGATACGCAGTATTTT CASSLAATNGDTQYF
. TRBD1 TRBJ2-4 TRBV30 TGTGCCTGGTCGGGACAGATTGCCAAAAACATTCAGTACTTC CAWSGQIAKNIQYF
. . TRBJ1-1 TRBV10-3 TGTGCCATCAGACTAGGACAGCAGAACACTGAAGCTTTCTTT CAIRLGQQNTEAFF
. . TRBJ2-2 TRBV12-5 TGTGCTAGTGTTGGGTCGGGGGCCGGCACCGGGGAGCTGTTTTTT CASVGSGAGTGELFF
. . TRBJ1-3 TRBV19 TGTGCTACCAAAGCACCGAGCTCTGGAAACACCATATATTTT CATKAPSSGNTIYF
. TRBD1 TRBJ2-5 TRBV19 TGTGCCAGTAGTGGGTCGACAGGGAGAAGAGAGACCCAGTACTTC CASSGSTGRRETQYF
. . TRBJ1-2 TRBV24-1 TGTGCCACCAGTATAGGAAACTATGGCTACACCTTC CATSIGNYGYTF
. . TRBJ2-3 TRBV7-3 TGTGCCAGCAGTACAGGACTAACTAGCACAGATACGCAGTATTTT CASSTGLTSTDTQYF
few . TRBJ1-1 TRBV10-1 TGCGCCAGCAGTGAGTCCAGAGAAGCCACTGAAGCTTTCTTT CASSESREATEAFF
. . TRBJ2-6 TRBV18 TGTGCCAGCTCACCGGGGGGCAGGGGAACGGCTGGGGCCAACGTCCTGACTTTC CASSPGGRGTAGANVLTF
. . TRBJ2-5 TRBV7-2 TGTGCCAGCAGTTACCAAGCAGGCGTGGTGGAGACCCAGTACTTC CASSYQAGVVETQYF
. . TRBJ2-1 TRBV15 TGTGCCACCAGCAGAGATCCAGGGCGATCCTACAATGAGCAGTTCTTC CATSRDPGRSYNEQFF
. TRBD1 TRBJ1-5 TRBV24-1 TGTGCCACCAGTGATCAGACAGGGGGGAACCAGCCCCAGCATTTT CATSDQTGGNQPQHF
. TRBD2 TRBJ2-1 TRBV24-1 TGTGCCACCAGTGGTTTGGGGGGGGAAAACAATGAGCAGTTCTTC CATSGLGGENNEQFF
. . TRBJ1-4 TRBV6-5 TGTGCCAGCAGGGGGACACCTAATGAAAAACTGTTTTTT CASRGTPNEKLFF